Shown below are 32 T cell receptor beta chains from a single sample sequenced in a study of identical twins. TCRdb redid the calling of the 5' RACE reads with MiXCR, one entry per CDR3 protein. Among about 220,000 distinct CDR3 sequences listed, less than 9.5% were seen once. The specimen was memory (CD45RO+) T cells sorted from blood. The source of these receptors is a woman aged 18-29 years in good health.

This clonotype has just a few counts. J is TRBJ2-5 and V is TRBV11-3; D is unresolved. Germline-derived CDR1 and CDR2 are SGHNT and YENEEA. With 1 base removed from V and 1 base from J, the gap between germline ends came to 16 bases. CDR3 length: 17 residues. The CDR3 DNA reads as TGTGCCAGCAGCTTAGGTGAACCCTGGGCTGGCCAAGAGACCCAGTACTTC. Its translation: CASSLGEPWAGQETQYF.

This clonotype occurred a few times. The V gene is TRBV5-1, the J gene TRBJ2-5, with TRBD1 as a possible D gene (5 bases). Germline V gene data show CDR1 as SGHRS and CDR2 as YFSETQ. The V end was cut by 2 bases, the J end by 5 bases, with 13 bases between. The CDR3 contains 14 residues. The CDR3 is CASSFGAQWETQYF. DNA of the CDR3: TGCGCCAGCAGCTTTGGGGCCCAGTGGGAGACCCAGTACTTC.

There are a few counts of this clonotype. This CDR3 reads CATGTGGVGGAFF. The CDR3 DNA reads as TGTGCCACCGGGACAGGGGGAGTCGGTGGGGCTTTCTTT. V usage is TRBV10-3 and J usage is TRBJ1-1; TRBD1 matches 11 bases. The CDR3 loop spans 13 amino acids. The V gene's germline CDR1 is ENHRY and CDR2 SYGVKD. Trimming took 10 bases from V and 11 from J; bases not matched to a gene: 12.

The chain joins TRBV6-1 to TRBJ2-6; D might be TRBD2 (6 bases). The CDR3 spans 17 residues. Germline values: CDR1 MNHNS, CDR2 SASEGT. Trimming removed 5 bases at V and 4 bases at J, with 18 bases between. CDR3 amino acids: CASSIRVGGSGANVLTF. The CDR3 DNA reads as TGTGCCAGCAGTATTAGGGTAGGAGGGAGCGGGGCCAACGTCCTGACTTTC.

The V call is TRBV19, the J call TRBJ2-1; D gene ambiguous. Germline V CDR1 and CDR2: LNHDA, SQIVND (reference sequence). The CDR3 sequence is 13 residues long. V lost 4 bases and J lost 6, with 10 bases in between. CDR3 residues: CASSRRHRNEQFF. The CDR3 DNA reads TGTGCCAGTAGTAGGCGGCACCGCAATGAGCAGTTCTTC.

Only a few counts were recorded for this clonotype. The J gene is TRBJ1-1, the V gene TRBV7-6; 11 bases are a match to TRBD1. This CDR3 has 15 amino acids. Germline CDR1 reads SGHVS; CDR2 reads FNYEAQ. After removal of 5 bases from V and 8 bases from J, the junction contained 10 bases not matched to a gene. The DNA for the CDR3 is TGTGCCAGCAGCCGAATGGCCGGACAGGGGGCGGAAGCTTTCTTT. The encoded protein is CASSRMAGQGAEAFF.

This clonotype was seen many times. V and J are TRBV7-8 and TRBJ1-3; no definite D call. The germline V and J ends were trimmed by 0 bases and 0 bases, with 6 bases remaining between them. The germline CDR1 and CDR2 sequences are SGHVS and FQNEAQ. The CDR3 runs to 15 residues. In DNA, the CDR3 is TGTGCCAGCAGCTTAGCAACATTCTCTGGAAACACCATATATTTT. This gives the protein CASSLATFSGNTIYF.

Notes on this clonotype: A much larger clone differs from this one at a single base, so this may be a read error. The rearrangement links TRBV5-1 to TRBJ1-5; D gene unclear. The germline V gene encodes CDR1 SGHRS and CDR2 YFSETQ. The CDR3 totals 14 residues. As DNA, the CDR3 is TGCGCCAGCAGCTTGGGCGACCGCAATCAGCCCCAGCAATTT. This gives the protein CASSLGDRNQPQQF.

In DNA form, the CDR3 reads TGTGCCATCCCTTCGGGGCATCTGAACACCGGGGAGCTGTTTTTT. Amino acid sequence: CAIPSGHLNTGELFF. The J gene is TRBJ2-2, the V gene TRBV7-2, with D perhaps being TRBD1 or TRBD2 (5 bases each). CDR1 is SGHTA, CDR2 FQGNSA, per germline. This CDR3 is built from 15 residues. V lost 10 bases and J lost 1, with 16 bases in between. The full variable domain, rest sourced from reference TRBV7-2 and TRBJ2-2, is GAGVSQSPSNKVTEKGKDVELRCDPISGHTALYWYRQSLGQGLEFLIYFQGNSAPDKSGLPSDRFSAERTGGSVSTLTIQRTQQEDSAVYLCAIPSGHLNTGELFFGEGSRLTVL.

The chain combines TRBV9 with TRBJ2-3, with 14 bases aligning to TRBD2. The V gene's germline CDR1 is SGDLS and CDR2 YYNGEE. This CDR3 comprises 16 residues. J lost 6 bases, V lost 4 bases, and 7 bases had no gene match. The CDR3 spells CASSPGLAGVGDTQYF. DNA for the CDR3: TGTGCCAGCAGCCCGGGACTAGCGGGAGTTGGTGATACGCAGTATTTT.

The CDR3 reads CSARDWGSGPTGELFF. The CDR3 DNA reads TGCAGTGCTAGAGATTGGGGTAGCGGGCCGACCGGGGAGCTGTTTTTT. The genes are TRBV20-1 and TRBJ2-2; 7 bases are a match to TRBD2. The junction had 9 bases not matched to a gene; V was cut back by 0 bases and J by 5 bases. This CDR3 contains 16 residues. CDR1 is DFQATT and CDR2 is SNEGSKA in the germline V gene (reference sequence).

This chain links TRBV5-1 with TRBJ2-5, with 8 bases fitting TRBD1. Germline V lookup: CDR1 SGHRS, CDR2 YFSETQ. V dropped 4 bases and J dropped 2; count of bases not matched to a gene: 7. The CDR3 is made up of 15 amino acids. CDR3 nucleotides: TGCGCCAGCAGCAGATCCGGACAGGGACAAGAGACCCAGTACTTC. As protein: CASSRSGQGQETQYF.

This clonotype was picked up a small number of times. The chain joins TRBV28 to TRBJ2-7; 8 positions match TRBD1. The CDR3 totals 13 residues. The V gene end was trimmed by 6 bases and the J gene end by 7 bases; junction bases not matched to a gene: 8. Per the germline V gene, CDR1 is MDHEN and CDR2 is SYDVKM. The CDR3 coding sequence is TGTGCCAGCAGACGACAGGGGTCGCAGGAGCAGTACTTC. Translation gives CASRRQGSQEQYF. The entire variable domain, with the rest obtained from reference TRBV28 and TRBJ2-7, is as follows: DVKVTQSSRYLVKRTGEKVFLECVQDMDHENMFWYRQDPGLGLRLIYFSYDVKMKEKGDIPEGYSVSREKKERFSLILESASTNQTSMYLCASRRQGSQEQYFGPGTRLTVT.

This clonotype was counted between two and nine times. The chain joins TRBV7-2 to TRBJ2-3; TRBD2 matches at 8 bases. The trim removed 2 bases at V and 4 bases at J, leaving 11 bases unmatched. The CDR3 runs 17 residues. Germline V gives CDR1 SGHTA, CDR2 FQGNSA. The CDR3 sequence is CASSLLRGALRADTQYF. The CDR3, as DNA: TGTGCCAGCAGCTTATTGCGGGGGGCGCTCCGGGCAGATACGCAGTATTTT.

V and J are TRBV9 and TRBJ1-1; no firm D call. The CDR3 is 14 residues long. V lost 3 bases to trimming and J lost 3 bases, with 12 bases between them. Looked up from germline, CDR1 is SGDLS and CDR2 is YYNGEE. As DNA, the CDR3 is TGTGCCAGCAGCGCCCCGAGCATCGACACTGAAGCTTTCTTT. Its protein product is CASSAPSIDTEAFF. The full variable domain, in which reference TRBV9 and TRBJ1-1 provide the parts outside the CDR3, is DSGVTQTPKHLITATGQRVTLRCSPRSGDLSVYWYQQSLDQGLQFLIQYYNGEERAKGNILERFSAQQFPDLHSELNLSSLELGDSALYFCASSAPSIDTEAFFGQGTRLTVV.

This clonotype was recorded at least ten times. The V and J genes are TRBV6-5 and TRBJ1-5; D uncertain. Per the germline V gene, CDR1 is MNHEY and CDR2 is SVGAGI. CDR3 length: 14 residues. The germline V and J ends were trimmed by 2 bases and 1 base, with 6 bases remaining between them. This CDR3 reads CASSYGWSNQPQHF. As DNA, the CDR3 is TGTGCCAGCAGTTACGGGTGGAGCAATCAGCCCCAGCATTTT.

This chain uses TRBV3-1 with TRBJ2-7; possibly TRBD2 for D (6 bases). With 3 bases removed from V and 3 bases from J, the gap between germline ends came to 12 bases. Germline-derived CDR1 and CDR2 are LGHDT and YNNKEL (reference sequence). The CDR3 spans 14 residues. CDR3 region: CASSQPGEIYEQYF. The CDR3 region has the DNA TGTGCCAGCAGCCAGCCGGGAGAGATCTACGAGCAGTACTTC.

Only a few counts were recorded for this clonotype. The chain uses TRBV7-8 and TRBJ2-1, with 9 positions matching TRBD2. Germline lookup yields CDR1 SGHVS and CDR2 FQNEAQ. This CDR3 has 15 amino acids. Trimming took 2 bases from V and 4 from J; bases not matched to a gene: 3. The CDR3: CASSLLAGNYNEQFF. DNA of the CDR3: TGTGCCAGCAGCTTACTAGCGGGGAATTACAATGAGCAGTTCTTC.

Only one count was recorded for this clonotype. The chain joins TRBV7-9 to TRBJ2-3, with 7 bases lining up with TRBD1. The CDR3 extends over 16 amino acids. Germline loops: CDR1 SEHNR, CDR2 FQNEAQ (reference sequence). The junction had 11 bases not matched to a gene; V was cut back by 2 bases and J by 6 bases. This CDR3 is CASSLYGRGNSDTQYF. Here the CDR3 DNA reads TGTGCCAGCAGCTTATACGGCAGGGGGAATTCTGATACGCAGTATTTT.

In its sample, this clonotype was seen a few times. This chain connects TRBV2 to TRBJ2-3; TRBD1 matches 7 bases. Germline V gene lookup returns CDR1 SNHLY and CDR2 FYNNEI. This CDR3 is built from 13 residues. The V segment lost 7 bases and the J segment 3 bases; nucleotides outside the gene matches: 4. The CDR3: CASKQGRTDTQYF. CDR3 sequence (DNA): TGTGCCAGCAAACAGGGGCGGACAGATACGCAGTATTTT. The entire variable domain, with the rest obtained from reference TRBV2 and TRBJ2-3, is as follows: EPEVTQTPSHQVTQMGQEVILRCVPISNHLYFYWYRQILGQKVEFLVSFYNNEISEKSEIFDDQFSVERPDGSNFTLKIRSTKLEDSAMYFCASKQGRTDTQYFGPGTRLTVL.

This clonotype was observed many times. Written as DNA, the CDR3 is TGTGCCAGCAGGTTCAGGGGTGGGCAGTTCTTC. Its translation is CASRFRGGQFF. V and J are TRBV12-3 or TRBV12-4 and TRBJ2-1; D might be TRBD1 (6 bases). The CDR3 runs 11 residues. Trimming took 6 bases from V and 12 from J, leaving 12 bases between them.

V is TRBV5-6 and J is TRBJ2-7; a weak D match, TRBD2 (6 bases). The CDR3 runs to 15 residues. The germline gives CDR1 SGHDT, CDR2 YYEEEE. The ends were cut back, 5 bases at V and 6 bases at J, with 21 bases in the middle. In DNA, the CDR3 is TGTGCCAGCAGTCTGGGAGGCTCGGGATACTCCGAGCAGTACTTC. It specifies CASSLGGSGYSEQYF. Full variable domain (rest looked up from reference TRBV5-6 and TRBJ2-7): DAGVTQSPTHLIKTRGQQVTLRCSPKSGHDTVSWYQQALGQGPQFIFQYYEEEERQRGNFPDRFSGHQFPNYSSELNVNALLLGDSALYLCASSLGGSGYSEQYFGPGTRLTVT.

This clonotype was detected a few times. The chain uses TRBV3-1 and TRBJ2-5, with 10 bases lining up with TRBD2. The CDR3 runs 13 residues. CDR1 LGHDT and CDR2 YNNKEL come from the germline V gene (reference sequence). The junction had 9 bases not matched to a gene; V was cut back by 6 bases and J by 11 bases. The CDR3 bases are TGTGCCAGCAGGGGGACTAGCGTCTCGACTCAGTACTTC. Translating gives CASRGTSVSTQYF.

J is TRBJ2-3 and V is TRBV5-6; D may be TRBD2 (5 bases). The CDR3 runs 14 residues. Trimming shortened V by 6 bases and J by 5 bases, and 16 bases separated the two germline ends. Germline CDR1 is SGHDT and CDR2 is YYEEEE. The CDR3 loop reads CASNPGTIRDTQYF. Written as DNA, the CDR3 is TGTGCCAGCAATCCGGGAACCATCAGAGATACGCAGTATTTT.

This clonotype was seen a handful of times. A read error may produce the germline difference seen at one junction end. The genes are TRBV7-8 and TRBJ1-2; 7 positions match TRBD1. Germline CDR1 reads SGHVS; CDR2 reads FQNEAQ. The CDR3 covers 16 residues. The CDR3 DNA follows: TGTTCCAGCAGCGCGTCGCGCCAGACAGGGACCTATGGCTACACCTTC. Translated, it gives CSSSASRQTGTYGYTF.

This clonotype was recorded a few times. The V gene is TRBV7-9, the J gene TRBJ1-3, with 7 bases matching TRBD1. V shed 0 bases, J shed 4 bases, and the junction held 3 bases outside the gene matches. There are 15 residues in the CDR3. Germline V CDR1 and CDR2: SEHNR, FQNEAQ (reference sequence). This chain's CDR3 is CASSLATGSGNTIYF. CDR3 DNA: TGTGCCAGCAGCTTAGCGACAGGGTCCGGAAACACCATATATTTT.

The rearrangement joins TRBV6-1 to TRBJ2-7; D not resolved. CDR1 MNHNS and CDR2 SASEGT come from the germline V gene. The length of the CDR3 is 12 residues. Trimming cost V 6 bases and J 4 bases, with 10 bases left between them. In DNA, the CDR3 is TGTGCCAGCAGGTGGGCAGAGTACGAGCAGTACTTC. Translation: CASRWAEYEQYF.

The sample holds many counts of this clonotype. CDR3 sequence: CASSFWGTDTQYF. As DNA, the CDR3 is TGTGCCAGCAGTTTCTGGGGCACAGATACGCAGTATTTT. The chain couples TRBV12-3 or TRBV12-4 to TRBJ2-3; no reliable D call. V was trimmed by 3 bases and J by 1 base, leaving 5 bases between them. This CDR3 is 13 amino acids long.

In this sample, this clonotype turned up a few times. This chain connects TRBV5-1 to TRBJ1-2, with a possible D match to TRBD1 (6 bases). CDR3 length: 15 amino acids. Trimming left V 1 base short and J 6 bases short, with 16 bases between. Germline CDR1 reads SGHRS; CDR2 reads YFSETQ. The CDR3 sequence: CASSLYTTGSHGYTF. The CDR3 bases are TGCGCCAGCAGCTTGTACACCACAGGGTCCCATGGCTACACCTTC.

There are a few counts of this clonotype. V gene TRBV9 combines with J gene TRBJ2-1, with 12 bases identical to TRBD2. V lost 4 bases to trimming and J lost 15 bases; unmatched junction nucleotides: 14. Germline CDR1 and CDR2: SGDLS and YYNGEE. This CDR3 region has 15 residues. The CDR3 spells CASSNLAGGPSGPFF. The CDR3 DNA sequence: TGTGCCAGCAGCAATCTAGCGGGAGGGCCGTCCGGACCGTTCTTC.

This clonotype was observed at least ten times. V and J are TRBV12-3 or TRBV12-4 and TRBJ2-7, with a tentative D call TRBD1 (6 bases). Trimming shortened V by 6 bases and J by 10 bases, and 13 bases separated the two germline ends. The CDR3 has 11 amino acids. CDR3 region: CASSWNRAQYF. CDR3 nucleotides: TGTGCCAGCAGCTGGAACAGGGCCCAGTACTTC.

In this sample, this clonotype turned up many times. The chain recombines TRBV12-3 or TRBV12-4 with TRBJ1-1, with a possible D match to TRBD1 (5 bases). The CDR3 is 11 residues long. V was pared by 4 bases and J by 10 bases, with 10 bases between. The CDR3 region has the DNA TGTGCCAGCAGTTCTGGGGGGGGAGCTTTCTTT. Translating it yields CASSSGGGAFF.